The T cell receptor (beta chain) described here comes from a study of T cell responses to AZD1222 COVID-19 vaccine. Overall study results and limits: Breadth and depth of Spike-specific TCRs rose after two AZD1222 doses. Sampling that yielded the repertoires occurred only after the peak T cell response. Donors were mostly white British, more females; clonal diversity possibly underestimated.

The CDR3 consists of 18 residues. Germline trimming cut 4 bases from V and 4 bases from J; bases unmatched to any gene: 9. CDR1 KGHDR and CDR2 SFDVKD come from the germline V gene. This table comes from immunoSEQ multiplex PCR, and its TCRdb copy is limited to in-frame clones, with some not included. The sample has some 200,000 clones; approximately 89% are singletons. Comment on this clone: Antigen specificity is unknown.

This TCR was recovered from an adult who received the AZD1222 COVID-19 vaccine. Sequenced here: peripheral blood, sampled 28 days after the second AZD1222 dose. The rearrangement links TRBV24-1 to TRBJ2-5; 15 positions match TRBD2. In DNA form, the CDR3 reads TGTGCCACCAGTGACCCCGGGACTAGCGGGAGGTACGGAGAGACCCAGTACTTC. Its protein product is CATSDPGTSGRYGETQYF.